One and the same sample provided the 4 T cell receptor beta chains below, sequenced in a study of CD8 T cells in ankylosing spondylitis. Study outcomes and limitations: Among TCR beta sequences, a motif of eight highly homologous variants appeared characteristic of ankylosing spondylitis blood.

The antigens for these receptors are not known. MiXCR, applied by TCRdb to the 5' RACE reads, yields one record per CDR3 protein. This table has 350,000 to 550,000 distinct CDR3 sequences, 25% to 30% appearing once. The sample consisted of blood, either unsorted or a sorted T cell fraction (not recorded which). The receptors shown here come from a male donor with ankylosing spondylitis.

The chain links TRBV20-1 to TRBJ2-6; D ambiguous. V was pared by 0 bases and J by 2 bases, with 8 bases between. The CDR3 covers 15 residues. Germline V CDR1 and CDR2: DFQATT, SNEGSKA (reference sequence). CDR3 residues: CSARDGTPGANVLTF. In DNA form, the CDR3 reads TGCAGTGCTAGAGATGGAACCCCTGGGGCCAACGTCCTGACTTTC.

Written as DNA, the CDR3 is TGTGCCAGCAACCTCAGGGGGCCGGGCAATGAGCAGTTCTTC. This gives the protein CASNLRGPGNEQFF. This chain connects TRBV11-3 to TRBJ2-1; 8 bases are shared with TRBD1. J gave up 6 bases and V 7 bases, and 8 bases lay outside the gene matches. CDR1 is SGHNT, CDR2 YENEEA, per germline. The CDR3 is 14 amino acids.

This clonotype was picked up a small number of times. This chain joins TRBV12-3 or TRBV12-4 and TRBJ1-1, with D hard to call. This CDR3 contains 14 residues. Trimming took 5 bases from V and 0 from J, leaving 10 bases between them. The CDR3 protein is CASSLITLNTEAFF. The CDR3 DNA sequence: TGTGCCAGCAGTCTAATAACATTGAACACTGAAGCTTTCTTT.

V usage is TRBV29-1 and J usage is TRBJ2-5; unclear D gene. The germline V gene has CDR1 SQVTM and CDR2 ANQGSEA. The germline V and J ends were trimmed by 7 bases and 4 bases, with 10 bases remaining between them. This CDR3 spans 11 amino acids. CDR3 sequence reads: CSANLGETQYF. The CDR3 DNA sequence: TGCAGCGCAAACCTCGGAGAGACCCAGTACTTC.